Described below is a single TCR beta chain sequence and its context. Its target is unknown. This entry is derived from a study of cytomegalovirus exposure and HLA in healthy donors. Study-level results: Among the sequence variants, a highly shared cluster was likely an artifact of sequencing.

The PCR used 60 Vbeta and 13 Jbeta primers. The method was immunoSEQ multiplex PCR; TCRdb's version includes in-frame clones alone and lacks a portion of them. The table shows 100,000 to 150,000 clones, with about 78% occurring only once. The clonotype comes from a man aged 25-45 years in good health and CMV-seronegative. Sequencing input: PBMCs.

CDR3 loop: CASSGGQGIYGYTF. The CDR3 DNA reads as TGTGCCAGCAGTGGAGGACAGGGAATATATGGCTACACCTTC. V and J are TRBV6-1 and TRBJ1-2; the match to TRBD1 covers 8 bases. CDR1 MNHNS and CDR2 SASEGT come from the germline V gene. The junction had 6 bases not matched to a gene; V was cut back by 4 bases and J by 5 bases. The CDR3 spans 14 residues.